This T cell receptor beta chain was sequenced during a study of T-cell reconstitution after alpha-beta-depleted transplantation in children. This clonotype was seen repeatedly, ten times or more. No antigen is known for it. The CDR3 contains 16 residues. The V gene's germline CDR1 is MDHEN and CDR2 SYDVKM. V lost 5 bases to trimming and J lost 1 base, with 17 bases between them. Unique molecular identifiers were used to barcode this TCRbeta library. Each CDR3 protein is one row after TCRdb ran MiXCR on the PCR reads. Here the sample spans fewer than 550,000 distinct CDR3 sequences, about 10% being singletons. Study conclusions and caveats: Some patients' high day-60 TCRbeta diversity was attributed to recipient cells surviving conditioning. Newly generated T cells supplied most T-cell counts and diversity one year post-transplant. Roughly two months post-transplant, alpha-beta T cells reportedly originated from several hundred graft clones that had expanded.

This clonotype was obtained from a child aged 2 to 10 with inherited bone marrow failure, due to receive a stem cell transplant. The material was PBMCs, obtained before TCRalphabeta/CD19-depleted stem cell transplant. This chain joins TRBV28 and TRBJ1-1; no clear D. The CDR3 nucleotides are TGTGCCAGCAGTCCCCAGTACACTTACCCGAACACTGAAGCTTTCTTT. Translated: CASSPQYTYPNTEAFF.